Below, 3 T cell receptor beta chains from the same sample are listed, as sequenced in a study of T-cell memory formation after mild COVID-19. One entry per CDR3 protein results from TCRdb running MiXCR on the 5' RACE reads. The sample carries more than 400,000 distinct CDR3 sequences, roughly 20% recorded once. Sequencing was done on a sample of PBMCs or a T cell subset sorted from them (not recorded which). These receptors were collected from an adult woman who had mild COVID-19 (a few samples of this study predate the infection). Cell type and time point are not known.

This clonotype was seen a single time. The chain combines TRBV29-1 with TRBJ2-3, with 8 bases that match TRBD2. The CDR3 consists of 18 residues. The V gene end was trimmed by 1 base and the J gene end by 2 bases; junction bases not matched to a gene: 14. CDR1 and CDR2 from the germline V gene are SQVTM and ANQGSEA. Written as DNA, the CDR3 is TGCAGCGTTGAAGCCCTCTTACTAGCGGCTCCTCTCACAGATACGCAGTATTTT. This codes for CSVEALLLAAPLTDTQYF.

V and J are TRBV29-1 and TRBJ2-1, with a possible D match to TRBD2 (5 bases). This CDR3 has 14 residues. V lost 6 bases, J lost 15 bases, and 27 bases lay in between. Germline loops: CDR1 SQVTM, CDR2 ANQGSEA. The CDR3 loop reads CSVAPGHKRDRLFF. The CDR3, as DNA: TGCAGCGTGGCCCCCGGGCACAAGAGGGATAGGCTGTTCTTC.

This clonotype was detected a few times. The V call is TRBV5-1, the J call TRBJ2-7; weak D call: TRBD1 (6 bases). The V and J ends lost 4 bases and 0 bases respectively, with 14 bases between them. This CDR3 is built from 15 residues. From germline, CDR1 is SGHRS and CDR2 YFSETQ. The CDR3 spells CASSRNRENSYEQYF. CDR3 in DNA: TGCGCCAGCAGCCGGAACAGGGAGAACTCCTACGAGCAGTACTTC.